Listed below are T cell receptor beta chains from one sample, sequenced in a study of cytomegalovirus exposure and HLA in healthy donors. Only in-frame clones appear in the TCRdb table, and some are missing; sequencing was by immunoSEQ multiplex PCR. The sample lists about 79,000 clones; about 70% were seen once. The sample consisted of PBMCs. Every receptor here comes from a man in his sixties in good health and CMV-seronegative. Both conserved end residues are part of each CDR3. Fields, in order: V gene, clone size, J gene, D gene, CDR3 DNA, CDR3 protein. D genes are given only for firm matches. The size of a clone is reported for some rows only, either as once, few or many, or as a class for expanded clones.

TRBV27	few	TRBJ2-3	TRBD2	TGTGCCAGCAGTTTATCTAGCGGGGGGGCCTTGGATACGCAGTATTTT	CASSLSSGGALDTQYF
TRBV29-1	-	TRBJ1-2	TRBD1	TGCAGCGGGGGACAGCCGAACTATGGCTACACCTTC	CSGGQPNYGYTF
TRBV5-8	-	TRBJ2-3	TRBD1	TGTGCCAGCAGCTTAGGGACAGGGAAGCCTGATTACACAGATACGCAGTATTTT	CASSLGTGKPDYTDTQYF
TRBV7-2	-	TRBJ2-3	-	TGTGCCAGCAGCTTAGCGGGAGTGGATACGCAGTATTTT	CASSLAGVDTQYF
TRBV7-2	-	TRBJ2-3	TRBD2	TGTGCCAGCAGCCGTACTAGCGGTACAGATACGCAGTATTTT	CASSRTSGTDTQYF
TRBV30	few	TRBJ1-2	-	TGTGCCTGGAGTCCGGAGGTGACCCGTGGCTACACCTTC	CAWSPEVTRGYTF
TRBV30	-	TRBJ2-1	TRBD2	TGTGCCTGGAGTATGAGCGGGGGGGCAAATGAGCAGTTCTTC	CAWSMSGGANEQFF
TRBV7-6	-	TRBJ2-3	-	TGTGCCAGCAGCCTTCCCCCCGGGAACCTCGGGGATACGCAGTATTTT	CASSLPPGNLGDTQYF
TRBV7-2	-	TRBJ2-3	-	TGTGCCAGCAGCTTAGCGGGGACTTCGAGGAGCACAGATACGCAGTATTTT	CASSLAGTSRSTDTQYF
TRBV2	few	TRBJ2-5	TRBD2	TGTGCCAGCAGGTTAGCGGGAGGCGGGGAGACCCAGTACTTC	CASRLAGGGETQYF
TRBV23-1	-	TRBJ2-5	TRBD1	TGCGCCAGCAGTCCGGGACAGGGGAGCCAAGAGACCCAGTACTTC	CASSPGQGSQETQYF
TRBV28	-	TRBJ2-6	-	TGTGCCAGCAGTTTAGTCGGTTCTGGGGCCAACGTCCTGACTTTC	CASSLVGSGANVLTF
TRBV10-3	few	TRBJ2-5	TRBD2	TGTGCCATCAGTGAGGGACTAGCGAAAGAGACCCAGTACTTC	CAISEGLAKETQYF
TRBV5-1	few	TRBJ1-2	TRBD1	TGCGCCAGCAGCTCGGATGACAGGGGCGCTGGCTACACCTTC	CASSSDDRGAGYTF
TRBV28	-	TRBJ2-2	-	TGTGCCAGCACCCAGGGCACCGGGGAGCTGTTTTTT	CASTQGTGELFF
TRBV7-6	-	TRBJ2-5	TRBD2	TGTGCCAGCAGCCTTAGCGGGGGGGACGAGACCCAGTACTTC	CASSLSGGDETQYF
TRBV28	-	TRBJ2-3	TRBD1	TGTGCCAGCAGTTCTCCGGGACAGGGGGCTTGGGATACGCAGTATTTT	CASSSPGQGAWDTQYF
TRBV5-1	-	TRBJ2-7	-	TGCGCCAGCAGCTTGGATGGCAGGGGCACCACCCGATCCTACGAGCAGTACTTC	CASSLDGRGTTRSYEQYF
TRBV4-1	-	TRBJ1-2	-	TGCGCCAGCAGCCAAGAATCAGGGTCCTATGGCTACACCTTC	CASSQESGSYGYTF
TRBV7-8	-	TRBJ2-3	-	TGTGCCAGCAGTTTCCGGGACACTAGCACAGATACGCAGTATTTT	CASSFRDTSTDTQYF
TRBV7-2	few	TRBJ2-3	-	TGTGCCAGCAGCCCTACTACAGATACGCAGTATTTT	CASSPTTDTQYF
TRBV5-4	-	TRBJ2-7	-	TGTGCCAGCAGCTTGGTCTTGGGAGTAAGGTCCTACGAGCAGTACTTC	CASSLVLGVRSYEQYF
TRBV4-2	few	TRBJ2-5	TRBD2	TGTGCCAGCAGCCTTTCTCCCGGGACTAGCGGATTAGGTGGGGTGGGGACCCAGTACTTC	CASSLSPGTSGLGGVGTQYF
TRBV5-1	once	TRBJ2-5	TRBD2	TGCGCCAGCAACCTGCGCGGGGGGCAAGAGACCCAGTACTTC	CASNLRGGQETQYF
TRBV6-6	-	TRBJ1-6	TRBD1	TGTGCCAGCAGGTCTGGGACAGTACTTCCACCCCTCCACTTT	CASRSGTVLPPLHF
TRBV15	-	TRBJ2-3	-	TGTGCCACCAGCAGAGACGCAGATACGCAGTATTTT	CATSRDADTQYF
TRBV6-1	-	TRBJ1-2	-	TGTGCCAGCCTACGGGGTGACTATGGCTACACCTTC	CASLRGDYGYTF